Following are 25 T cell receptor beta chains from one sample sequenced in a study of CD8 T cells in Susac syndrome (dated by TCRdb to the late 2010s). Library preparation was by the immunoSEQ multiplex PCR assay. RNA was extracted using the RNeasy kit, and about 0.5 to 1 ug of the RNA was reverse transcribed with random hexamers. In-frame beta chains were kept once TCRdb had trimmed the public reads at Q25 with fastp and called clones with MiXCR. Rows matching on CDR3 protein sequence are summarized as one entry with the most common DNA and genes. This sample comprises about 300,000 distinct CDR3 sequences, 89% of them detected only once. The ten largest account for about 0.17% of the sample. The sample comprised CD8+ T cells from PBMCs. The receptor source for this set is a human donor with multiple sclerosis.

This clonotype was recorded only once. The chain employs TRBV18 and TRBJ1-1; a weak D match, TRBD1 (5 bases). CDR3 length equals 13 residues. The ends were cut back, 5 bases at V and 8 bases at J, with 15 bases in the middle. Germline loops: CDR1 KGHSH, CDR2 LQKENI. The CDR3 DNA sequence: TGTGCCAGCTCAGACCTTCCAGGGACCGAAGCTTTCTTT. Encoded protein: CASSDLPGTEAFF.

This chain joins TRBV28 and TRBJ2-7; the D gene could be TRBD1 or TRBD2 (6 bases each). With 6 bases removed from V and 12 bases from J, the gap between germline ends came to 27 bases. The CDR3 is made up of 15 amino acids. Germline V gene lookup returns CDR1 MDHEN and CDR2 SYDVKM. The CDR3 region is CASSRKGTRALGGYF. In DNA, the CDR3 is TGTGCCAGCAGCCGTAAAGGGACACGGGCCCTGGGAGGGTACTTC.

CDR3 region: CASSAGGLGYTF. CDR3 nucleotides: TGTGCCAGCAGCGCGGGAGGGTTAGGCTACACCTTC. V gene TRBV9 combines with J gene TRBJ1-2; D not resolved. The V gene lost 3 bases and the J gene lost 8 bases, with 11 bases spanning the gap. Looked up from germline, CDR1 is SGDLS and CDR2 is YYNGEE. This CDR3 spans 12 amino acids.

This rearrangement joins TRBV2 to TRBJ2-7, with 7 bases fitting TRBD1. The CDR3 runs 14 residues. Per the germline V gene, CDR1 is SNHLY and CDR2 is FYNNEI. After removal of 4 bases from V and 2 bases from J, the junction contained 5 bases not matched to a gene. CDR3 DNA sequence: TGTGCCAGCAGTGTGAACAGGGGTGCCTACGAGCAGTACTTC. Protein product: CASSVNRGAYEQYF.

The chain joins TRBV11-2 to TRBJ1-6; D is ambiguous. This CDR3 comprises 14 residues. The germline CDR1 and CDR2 sequences are SGHAT and FQNNGV. V shed 2 bases and J shed 6 bases, with 8 bases lying between them. The CDR3 sequence: CASSLSAVNSPLHF. The DNA for the CDR3 is TGTGCCAGCAGCTTATCAGCAGTTAATTCACCCCTCCACTTT.

This chain links TRBV9 with TRBJ2-7; tentative D call: TRBD2 (6 bases). The ends were cut back, 2 bases at V and 3 bases at J, with 15 bases in the middle. The CDR3 extends over 15 amino acids. Germline V CDR1 and CDR2: SGDLS, YYNGEE. CDR3 nucleotide sequence: TGTGCCAGCAGCGTTAGCGGAACGGGAAGCTACGAGCAGTACTTC. Protein sequence: CASSVSGTGSYEQYF.

The genes are TRBV27 and TRBJ2-3; no clear D. Germline loops: CDR1 MNHEY, CDR2 SMNVEV (reference sequence). The CDR3 is 15 residues long. V dropped 5 bases and J dropped 0 bases, with 12 bases sitting between them. The CDR3 nucleotides are TGTGCCAGCAGTATGATAGGAGATAGCACAGATACGCAGTATTTT. The encoded protein is CASSMIGDSTDTQYF.

The chain recombines TRBV4-1 with TRBJ2-7, with TRBD2 as a possible D gene (6 bases). With 2 bases removed from V and 0 bases from J, the gap between germline ends came to 11 bases. Germline CDR1 is MGHRA and CDR2 is YSYEKL. CDR3 length: 15 residues. The CDR3: CASSQPGLSSYEQYF. The CDR3 bases are TGCGCCAGCAGCCAACCGGGACTGAGCTCCTACGAGCAGTACTTC.

This chain links TRBV5-4 with TRBJ1-5; D might be TRBD1 (6 bases). The CDR3 is made up of 16 amino acids. Between the trimmed V and J ends, which lost 4 bases and 6 bases, there was a span of 20 bases. CDR1 and CDR2 (germline): SGHNT, YYREEE (reference sequence). This CDR3 reads CASSLRDIGASQPQHF. The CDR3 nucleotides are TGTGCCAGCAGCCTACGGGACATTGGTGCAAGTCAGCCCCAGCATTTT.

This chain links TRBV27 with TRBJ2-7; no clear D gene. The CDR3 runs 14 residues. From germline, CDR1 is MNHEY and CDR2 SMNVEV (reference sequence). V lost 5 bases, J lost 2 bases, and 13 bases lay in between. In nucleotides, the CDR3 is TGTGCCAGCAGTCCCGAGTTAGGTACCTACGAGCAGTACTTC. Translation: CASSPELGTYEQYF.

V gene TRBV7-9 combines with J gene TRBJ1-1; no reliable D call. Trimming removed 0 bases at V and 2 bases at J, with 10 bases between. This CDR3 has 15 residues. The germline gives CDR1 SEHNR, CDR2 FQNEAQ (reference sequence). CDR3 region: CASSLATGINTEAFF. Here the CDR3 DNA reads TGTGCCAGCAGCTTAGCCACCGGGATTAACACTGAAGCTTTCTTT.

The rearrangement joins TRBV4-3 to TRBJ2-1, with 7 bases identical to TRBD2. CDR3 size: 17 residues. V lost 0 bases, J lost 4 bases, and 9 bases stayed unmatched. Germline V gene data show CDR1 as LGHNA and CDR2 as YSLEER. The CDR3 here is CASSQDRAAGTYNEQFF. The CDR3 bases are TGCGCCAGCAGCCAAGATAGGGCAGCGGGGACTTACAATGAGCAGTTCTTC.

The chain carries TRBV6-2 or TRBV6-3 and TRBJ2-7; D remains unclear. The V and J ends lost 8 bases and 3 bases respectively, with 11 bases between them. Looked up from germline, CDR1 is MNHEY and CDR2 is SVGEGT. The CDR3 loop spans 12 amino acids. The CDR3 sequence is CASLSTLYEQYF. CDR3 sequence (DNA): TGTGCCAGCCTATCTACGCTCTACGAGCAGTACTTC.

The gene calls are TRBV9 and TRBJ2-1; D ambiguous. Germline CDR1 and CDR2: SGDLS and YYNGEE. V was trimmed by 3 bases and J by 4 bases, leaving 11 bases between them. The CDR3 is made up of 14 amino acids. The DNA for the CDR3 is TGTGCCAGCAGCGCCATGGACGGATACAATGAGCAGTTCTTC. Translating gives CASSAMDGYNEQFF.

This chain connects TRBV20-1 to TRBJ2-1; 10 bases align to TRBD2. Germline V gene sequence: CDR1 DFQATT, CDR2 SNEGSKA (reference sequence). The CDR3 totals 16 residues. Trimming at V came to 3 bases and at J to 6 bases, leaving 11 bases not matched to a gene. CDR3 amino acids: CSARTLAGGLINEQFF. The CDR3 bases are TGCAGTGCTAGGACCTTAGCGGGAGGCCTTATCAATGAGCAGTTCTTC.

This chain joins TRBV20-1 and TRBJ2-7, with TRBD2 as a possible D gene (6 bases). Trimming removed 3 bases from V and 3 bases from J, with 15 bases in between. The CDR3 is 14 residues long. Looked up from germline, CDR1 is DFQATT and CDR2 is SNEGSKA (reference sequence). CDR3 in DNA: TGCAGTGCTAGCCGGGAGCTAGCGCACTACGAGCAGTACTTC. Its protein product is CSASRELAHYEQYF.

V and J are TRBV28 and TRBJ2-2; TRBD2 might be the D (5 bases). This CDR3 comprises 15 residues. Trimming cost V 2 bases and J 3 bases, with 10 bases left between them. Germline CDR1 MDHEN, CDR2 SYDVKM. The CDR3 DNA reads TGTGCCAGCAGTTTAGGAGGCGTCGACACCGGGGAGCTGTTTTTT. Translating it yields CASSLGGVDTGELFF.

In its sample, this clonotype was seen a few times. This chain links TRBV6-6 with TRBJ2-7; TRBD1 matches at 9 bases. Germline lookup yields CDR1 MNHNY and CDR2 SVGAGI (reference sequence). V gave up 0 bases and J gave up 3 bases; unmatched junction bases: 0. CDR3 length equals 14 residues. The CDR3 bases are TGTGCCAGCAGTTACTCGACAGGGGGCTACGAGCAGTACTTC. It specifies CASSYSTGGYEQYF.

The rearrangement links TRBV7-9 to TRBJ2-2; 14 nucleotides agree with TRBD2. The CDR3 is made up of 16 amino acids. V lost 8 bases and J lost 5; bases outside the gene matches: 7. Germline CDR1 and CDR2: SEHNR and FQNEAQ (reference sequence). The CDR3: CASLGLAGASTGELFF. The CDR3, as DNA: TGTGCCAGCCTGGGACTAGCGGGAGCTTCGACCGGGGAGCTGTTTTTT.

This chain connects TRBV14 to TRBJ1-2, with TRBD1 matching over 7 bases. The germline V gene encodes CDR1 SGHDN and CDR2 FVKESK. V trimming: 1 base; J trimming: 5 bases; junction bases outside the gene matches: 7. The CDR3 contains 15 residues. The CDR3 protein is CASSQAEEGAYGYTF. CDR3 sequence (DNA): TGTGCCAGCAGCCAAGCGGAGGAGGGGGCATATGGCTACACCTTC.

The rearrangement links TRBV7-2 to TRBJ2-2; the match to TRBD2 covers 7 bases. Germline V CDR1 and CDR2: SGHTA, FQGNSA. The CDR3 is 14 amino acids. Unmatched junction bases numbered 5, after V lost 4 bases and J lost 6 bases. The CDR3 sequence: CASSWWEGSGELFF. The CDR3 DNA is TGTGCCAGCAGCTGGTGGGAGGGCTCCGGGGAGCTGTTTTTT. Based on the CDR3 plus reference TRBV7-2 and TRBJ2-2, the full variable domain is GAGVSQSPSNKVTEKGKDVELRCDPISGHTALYWYRQSLGQGLEFLIYFQGNSAPDKSGLPSDRFSAERTGGSVSTLTIQRTQQEDSAVYLCASSWWEGSGELFFGEGSRLTVL.

This chain connects TRBV7-8 to TRBJ2-5, with TRBD1 matching over 9 bases. V shed 5 bases, J shed 6 bases, and the junction held 16 bases outside the gene matches. The CDR3 totals 17 residues. Germline CDR1 is SGHVS and CDR2 is FQNEAQ. CDR3 DNA: TGTGCCAGCAGCCCACCTCTCCGGGACAGGGCGAGGAAGACCCAGTACTTC. Its translation: CASSPPLRDRARKTQYF.

The chain couples TRBV6-6 to TRBJ2-7; D call uncertain. The germline CDR1 and CDR2 sequences are MNHNY and SVGAGI (reference sequence). The CDR3 length is 11 residues. V shed 0 bases and J shed 6 bases, with 3 bases lying between them. CDR3: CASSYSSEQYF. The CDR3 region has the DNA TGTGCCAGCAGTTACTCTAGCGAGCAGTACTTC.

The chain has TRBV4-1 and TRBJ2-3, with 9 bases identical to TRBD1. The CDR3 runs to 13 residues. Germline-derived CDR1 and CDR2 are MGHRA and YSYEKL. V gave up 11 bases and J gave up 4 bases; unmatched junction bases: 7. The CDR3 region is CASRDRVADTQYF. The CDR3 coding sequence is TGCGCCTCACGGGACAGGGTCGCAGATACGCAGTATTTT.

The DNA of the CDR3 is TGTGCCAACCAAAACCTGACAGCTTCTCCTCTTACTGGGGCCAACGTCCTGACTTTC. Protein sequence: CANQNLTASPLTGANVLTF. V is TRBV9 and J is TRBJ2-6, with D perhaps matching TRBD1 (5 bases). Trimming stripped 9 bases from V and 2 bases from J, with 27 bases between. The CDR3 sequence is 19 residues long. Germline-derived CDR1 and CDR2 are SGDLS and YYNGEE.